These 8 T cell receptor beta chains came from one sample sequenced in a study of beta chain features in type 1 diabetes (dated by TCRdb to the late 2010s). Library generation was performed with the immunoSEQ multiplex PCR assay. All of the isolated RNA was reverse transcribed with the High Capacity cDNA Reverse Transcription Kit, so expressed TCRB transcripts were sequenced. This immuneACCESS table, as held by TCRdb, lists in-frame sequences with V and J called but not all clones. Of the missing ones, under half trace to an unresolved V gene in checked studies; the others have no known cause. Across this sample there are about 180,000 clones, with 10% to 15% seen only once. Of the sample, roughly 0.6% falls within the top ten clones. Input material: central memory CD4+ T cells from blood. The origin of the receptors is a woman aged 18-29 years in good health.

The chain carries TRBV27 and TRBJ2-7; TRBD1 is a possible D gene (6 bases). Germline V gives CDR1 MNHEY, CDR2 SMNVEV (reference sequence). The CDR3 has 14 residues. V gave up 3 bases and J gave up 2 bases, with 11 bases separating them. The CDR3 DNA reads as TGTGCCAGCAGTTTTTTAAGGGGGACCTACGAGCAGTACTTC. It yields the protein CASSFLRGTYEQYF.

This clone appeared a few times. The gene calls are TRBV7-9 and TRBJ2-3, with D perhaps TRBD1 (5 bases). The CDR3 is 16 amino acids. Per the germline V gene, CDR1 is SEHNR and CDR2 is FQNEAQ (reference sequence). V was pared by 6 bases and J by 1 base, with 17 bases between. The CDR3 sequence is CASSVGVQGGTDTQYF. The CDR3 DNA follows: TGTGCCAGCAGTGTGGGCGTTCAAGGGGGCACAGATACGCAGTATTTT.

To note about this clone: The sample carries other DNA sequences with the same CDR3. This chain links TRBV4-1 with TRBJ2-5; 8 nucleotides line up with TRBD2. Germline-derived CDR1 and CDR2 are MGHRA and YSYEKL. The CDR3 runs to 16 residues. The ends lost 0 bases at V and 4 bases at J; junction bases unmatched: 7. The CDR3 sequence is CASSQEGTSGGETQYF. The CDR3 region has the DNA TGCGCCAGCAGCCAAGAGGGCACTAGCGGAGGAGAGACCCAGTACTTC.

This clone showed up just a few times. J is TRBJ2-1 and V is TRBV7-3; 14 nucleotides agree with TRBD2. CDR1 and CDR2 (germline): SGHTA, FQGTGA. Trimming at V came to 5 bases and at J to 8 bases, leaving 5 bases not matched to a gene. The CDR3 length is 15 residues. CDR3 in amino acids: CASSPGLAGADEQFF. As DNA, the CDR3 is TGTGCCAGCAGCCCGGGACTAGCGGGAGCTGATGAGCAGTTCTTC. Using reference TRBV7-3 and TRBJ2-1 for the parts outside the CDR3, the full variable domain is GAGVSQTPSNKVTEKGKYVELRCDPISGHTALYWYRQSLGQGPEFLIYFQGTGAADDSGLPNDRFFAVRPEGSVSTLKIQRTERGDSAVYLCASSPGLAGADEQFFGPGTRLTVL.

In this sample, this clone turned up a few times. The chain has TRBV28 and TRBJ1-5; tentative D call: TRBD1 (6 bases). Trimming removed 8 bases from V and 3 bases from J, with 8 bases in between. In germline, CDR1 is MDHEN, CDR2 SYDVKM. The CDR3 is 12 residues long. For the CDR3, the DNA is TGTGCCAGCCACAGGGTCAATCAGCCCCAGCATTTT. Encoded protein: CASHRVNQPQHF.

This clone was observed a handful of times. CDR3 sequence: CASRTGSGDTEAFF. CDR3 nucleotides: TGTGCCAGCCGCACAGGGTCTGGGGACACTGAAGCTTTCTTT. The gene calls are TRBV18 and TRBJ1-1, with a weak D call TRBD1 (6 bases). The germline CDR1 and CDR2 sequences are KGHSH and LQKENI. The CDR3 runs to 14 residues. The V and J ends lost 8 bases and 3 bases respectively, with 16 bases between them.

The chain carries TRBV7-2 and TRBJ2-1, with 7 bases fitting TRBD1. CDR3 length: 15 amino acids. Trimming at V came to 5 bases and at J to 2 bases, leaving 6 bases not matched to a gene. Germline CDR1 SGHTA, CDR2 FQGNSA. The CDR3 coding sequence is TGTGCCAGCAGCCAGAGACAGGGAACCTACAATGAGCAGTTCTTC. Residues: CASSQRQGTYNEQFF.

The J gene is TRBJ1-1, the V gene TRBV7-3; D gene ambiguous. Trimming removed 2 bases at V and 5 bases at J, with 9 bases between. The CDR3 has 13 residues. Germline CDR1 SGHTA, CDR2 FQGTGA. The CDR3 nucleotides are TGTGCCAGCAGCTTACGCGGGGAGACTGAAGCTTTCTTT. Translating it yields CASSLRGETEAFF.